This T cell receptor beta chain was captured in a study of monozygotic twins with inflammatory bowel disease. Broader study findings: Added variability in patient repertoires may stem from differing immunosuppressive treatments.

For each CDR3 protein, TCRdb gives one entry from its re-call of the 5' RACE reads, without DNA. Its table records 200,000 to 250,000 distinct CDR3 sequences. Germline assignment: CDR1 DFQATT and CDR2 SNEGSKA (reference sequence). This CDR3 spans 15 amino acids. Notes on this clonotype: Its matching antigen is unknown.

The origin of this receptor is a human donor with ulcerative colitis or Crohn's disease, or a healthy co-twin of an affected twin (not recorded which). The chain uses TRBV20-1 and TRBJ2-3; TCRdb names TRBD1, which stays unverified in the absence of DNA. Sequenced: blood. The CDR3 here is CSARRTGNPTDTQYF.